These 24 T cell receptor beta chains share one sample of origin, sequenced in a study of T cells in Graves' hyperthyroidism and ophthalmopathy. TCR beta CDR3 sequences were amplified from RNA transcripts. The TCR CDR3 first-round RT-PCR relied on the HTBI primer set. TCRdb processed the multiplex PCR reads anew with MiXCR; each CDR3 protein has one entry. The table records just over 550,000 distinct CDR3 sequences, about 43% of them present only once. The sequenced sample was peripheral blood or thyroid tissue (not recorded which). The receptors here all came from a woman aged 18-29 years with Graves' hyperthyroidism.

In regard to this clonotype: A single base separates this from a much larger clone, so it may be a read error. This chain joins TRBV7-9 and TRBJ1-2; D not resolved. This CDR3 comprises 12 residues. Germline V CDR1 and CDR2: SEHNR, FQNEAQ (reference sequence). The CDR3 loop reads CAQGGNNFGYTF. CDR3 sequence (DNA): TGTGCCCAAGGAGGGAATAACTTTGGCTACACCTTC. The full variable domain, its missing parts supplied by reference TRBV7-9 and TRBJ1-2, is DTGVSQNPRHKITKRGQNVTFRCDPISEHNRLYWYRQTLGQGPEFLTYFQNEAQLEKSRLLSDRFSAERPKGSFSTLEIQRTEQGDSAMYLCAQGGNNFGYTFGSGTRLTVV.

CDR3 loop: CASSQDGLYEQYF. The CDR3 nucleotides are TGTGCCAGCAGCCAAGACGGTCTTTACGAGCAGTACTTC. This chain joins TRBV4-2 and TRBJ2-7; D ambiguous. The germline V and J ends were trimmed by 0 bases and 4 bases, with 7 bases remaining between them. The CDR3 is made up of 13 amino acids. CDR1 and CDR2 from the germline V gene are LGHNA and YNFKEQ.

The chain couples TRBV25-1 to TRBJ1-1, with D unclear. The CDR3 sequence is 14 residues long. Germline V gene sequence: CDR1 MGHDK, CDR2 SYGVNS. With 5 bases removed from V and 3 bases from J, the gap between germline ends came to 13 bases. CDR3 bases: TGTGCCAGCAGTTACTCGTTGGCGGACACTGAAGCTTTCTTT. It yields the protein CASSYSLADTEAFF.

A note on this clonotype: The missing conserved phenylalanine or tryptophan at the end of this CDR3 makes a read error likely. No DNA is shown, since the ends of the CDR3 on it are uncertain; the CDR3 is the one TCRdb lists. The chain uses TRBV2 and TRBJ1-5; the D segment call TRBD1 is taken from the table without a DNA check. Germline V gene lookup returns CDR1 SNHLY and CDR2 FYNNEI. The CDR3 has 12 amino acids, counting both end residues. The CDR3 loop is CASSGTGGQPHL.

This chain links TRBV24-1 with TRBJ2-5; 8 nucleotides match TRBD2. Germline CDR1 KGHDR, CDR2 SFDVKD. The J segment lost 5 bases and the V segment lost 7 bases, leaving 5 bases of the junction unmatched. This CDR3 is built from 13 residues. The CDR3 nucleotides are TGTGCCACCAGCGGGAGGGCATACGAGACCCAGTACTTC. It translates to CATSGRAYETQYF.

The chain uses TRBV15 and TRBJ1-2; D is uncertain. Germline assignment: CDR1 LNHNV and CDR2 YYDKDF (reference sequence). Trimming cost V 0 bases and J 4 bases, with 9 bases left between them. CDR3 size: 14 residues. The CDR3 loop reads CATSREVGFYGYTF. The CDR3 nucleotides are TGTGCCACCAGCAGAGAAGTAGGGTTCTATGGCTACACCTTC.

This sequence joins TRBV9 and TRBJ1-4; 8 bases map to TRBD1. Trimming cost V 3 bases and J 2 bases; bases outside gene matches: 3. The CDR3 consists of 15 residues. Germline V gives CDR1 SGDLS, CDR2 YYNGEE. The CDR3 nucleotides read TGTGCCAGCAGCGAGGGACAGGTGACTAATGAAAAACTGTTTTTT. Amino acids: CASSEGQVTNEKLFF. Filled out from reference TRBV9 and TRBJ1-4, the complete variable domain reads DSGVTQTPKHLITATGQRVTLRCSPRSGDLSVYWYQQSLDQGLQFLIQYYNGEERAKGNILERFSAQQFPDLHSELNLSSLELGDSALYFCASSEGQVTNEKLFFGSGTQLSVL.

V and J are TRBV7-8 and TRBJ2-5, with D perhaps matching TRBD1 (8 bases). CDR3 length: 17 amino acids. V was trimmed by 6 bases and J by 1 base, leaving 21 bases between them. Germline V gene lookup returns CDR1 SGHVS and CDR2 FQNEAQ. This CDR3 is CASSLYTGGRGQETQYF. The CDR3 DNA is TGTGCCAGCAGTTTATACACAGGGGGGAGGGGCCAAGAGACCCAGTACTTC.

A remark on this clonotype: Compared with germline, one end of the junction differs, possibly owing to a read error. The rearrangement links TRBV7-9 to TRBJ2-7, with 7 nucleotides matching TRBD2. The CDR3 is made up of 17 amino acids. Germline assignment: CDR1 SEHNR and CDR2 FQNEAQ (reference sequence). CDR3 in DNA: TGCGCCAGCAGCCGGGGGATAGCGGGCGGGTCTACGATCGAGCAGTACTTC. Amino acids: CASSRGIAGGSTIEQYF.

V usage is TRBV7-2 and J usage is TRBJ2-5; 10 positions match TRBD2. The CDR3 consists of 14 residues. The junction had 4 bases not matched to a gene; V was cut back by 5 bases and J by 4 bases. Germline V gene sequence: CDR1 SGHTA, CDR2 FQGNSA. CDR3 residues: CASSAGLATETQYF. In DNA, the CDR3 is TGTGCCAGCAGCGCGGGACTAGCGACAGAGACCCAGTACTTC.

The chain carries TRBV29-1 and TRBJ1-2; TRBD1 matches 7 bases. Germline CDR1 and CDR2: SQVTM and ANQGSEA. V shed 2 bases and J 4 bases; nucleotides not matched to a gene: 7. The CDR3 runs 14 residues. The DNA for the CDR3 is TGCAGCGTTGAACACCCGACAGGGCTCTATGGCTACACCTTC. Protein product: CSVEHPTGLYGYTF.

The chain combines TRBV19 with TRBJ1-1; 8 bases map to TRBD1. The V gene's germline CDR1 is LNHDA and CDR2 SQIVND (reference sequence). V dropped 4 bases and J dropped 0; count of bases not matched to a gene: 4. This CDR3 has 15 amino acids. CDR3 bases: TGTGCCAGTAGTAGACGGGACAGGTTGAACACTGAAGCTTTCTTT. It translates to CASSRRDRLNTEAFF.

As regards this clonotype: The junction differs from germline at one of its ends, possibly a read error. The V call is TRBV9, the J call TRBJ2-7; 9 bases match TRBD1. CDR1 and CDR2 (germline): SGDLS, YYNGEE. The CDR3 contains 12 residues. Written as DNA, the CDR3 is TGTGCCAGCAGCCGTTCCCGGGACAGGGTGGACTTC. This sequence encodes CASSRSRDRVDF.

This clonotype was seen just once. The CDR3 DNA is TGTGCCAGCAGCCAGGTGACCGAGCAGTACTTC. This encodes CASSQVTEQYF. The chain uses TRBV7-2 and TRBJ2-7; D is uncertain. Trimming removed 5 bases from V and 6 bases from J, with 8 bases in between. The germline V gene has CDR1 SGHTA and CDR2 FQGNSA. The CDR3 has 11 residues.

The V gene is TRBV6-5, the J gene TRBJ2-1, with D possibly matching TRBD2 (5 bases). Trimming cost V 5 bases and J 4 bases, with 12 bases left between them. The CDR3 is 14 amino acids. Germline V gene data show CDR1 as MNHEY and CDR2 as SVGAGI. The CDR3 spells CASSRSRGYNEQFF. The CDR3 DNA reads TGTGCCAGCAGTCGCAGTAGAGGGTACAATGAGCAGTTCTTC.

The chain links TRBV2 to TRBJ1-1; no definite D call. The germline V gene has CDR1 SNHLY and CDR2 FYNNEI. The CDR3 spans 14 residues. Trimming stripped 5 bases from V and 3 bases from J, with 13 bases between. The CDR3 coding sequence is TGTGCCAGCAGTTACACGGGGTGGGACACTGAAGCTTTCTTT. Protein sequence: CASSYTGWDTEAFF.

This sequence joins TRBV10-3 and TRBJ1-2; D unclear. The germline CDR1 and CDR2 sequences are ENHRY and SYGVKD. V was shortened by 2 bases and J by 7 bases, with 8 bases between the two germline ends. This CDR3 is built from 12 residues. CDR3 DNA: TGTGCCATCAGTGAGCGGGCGAGTGGCTACACCTTC. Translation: CAISERASGYTF.

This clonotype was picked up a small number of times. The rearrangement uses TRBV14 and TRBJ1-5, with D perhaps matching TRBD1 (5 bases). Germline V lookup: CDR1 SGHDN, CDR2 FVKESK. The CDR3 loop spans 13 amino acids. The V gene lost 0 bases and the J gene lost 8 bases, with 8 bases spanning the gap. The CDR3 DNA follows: TGTGCCAGCAGCCAAGATCTGGGGGAGCCCCAGCATTTT. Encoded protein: CASSQDLGEPQHF.

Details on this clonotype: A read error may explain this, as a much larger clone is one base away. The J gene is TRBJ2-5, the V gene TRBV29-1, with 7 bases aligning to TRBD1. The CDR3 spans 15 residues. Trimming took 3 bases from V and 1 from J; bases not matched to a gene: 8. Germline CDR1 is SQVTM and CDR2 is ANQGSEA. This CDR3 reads CSVDRYRGRQETQYF. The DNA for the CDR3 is TGCAGCGTTGATCGGTACAGGGGCCGCCAAGAGACCCAGTACTTC. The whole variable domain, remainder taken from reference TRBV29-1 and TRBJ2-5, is SAVISQKPSRDICQRGTSLTIQCQVDSQVTMMFWYRQQPGQSLTLIATANQGSEATYESGFVIDKFPISRPNLTFSTLTVSNMSPEDSSIYLCSVDRYRGRQETQYFGPGTRLLVL.

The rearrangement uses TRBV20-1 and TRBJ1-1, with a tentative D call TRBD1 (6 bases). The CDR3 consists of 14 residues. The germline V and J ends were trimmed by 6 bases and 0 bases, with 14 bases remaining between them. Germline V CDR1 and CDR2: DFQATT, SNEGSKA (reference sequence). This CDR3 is CSAGGGLLNTEAFF. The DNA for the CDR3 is TGCAGTGCCGGGGGGGGCCTCTTGAACACTGAAGCTTTCTTT.

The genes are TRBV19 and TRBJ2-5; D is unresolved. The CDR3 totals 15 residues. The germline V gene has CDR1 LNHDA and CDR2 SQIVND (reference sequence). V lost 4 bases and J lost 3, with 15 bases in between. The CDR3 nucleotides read TGTGCCAGTAGTAGCGGTGGCCAGTTCGAAGAGACCCAGTACTTC. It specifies CASSSGGQFEETQYF.

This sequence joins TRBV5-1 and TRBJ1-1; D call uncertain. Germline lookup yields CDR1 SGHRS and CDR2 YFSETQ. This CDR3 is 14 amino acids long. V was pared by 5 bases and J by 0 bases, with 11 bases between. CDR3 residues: CASRDPGMNTEAFF. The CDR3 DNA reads TGCGCCAGCAGAGATCCCGGGATGAACACTGAAGCTTTCTTT.

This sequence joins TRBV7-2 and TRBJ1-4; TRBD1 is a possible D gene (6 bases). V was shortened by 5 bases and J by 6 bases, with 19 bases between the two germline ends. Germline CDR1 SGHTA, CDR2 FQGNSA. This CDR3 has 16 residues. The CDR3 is CASSQASTGLDEKLFF. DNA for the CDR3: TGTGCCAGCAGCCAGGCTTCTACAGGGCTCGATGAAAAACTGTTTTTT.

The chain's CDR3 is CASYRDRASYSGNTIYF. CDR3 coding DNA: TGCGCCAGCTACCGGGACAGGGCTTCGTACTCTGGAAACACCATATATTTT. The chain links TRBV10-2 to TRBJ1-3, with TRBD1 identical over 9 bases. From germline, CDR1 is WSHSY and CDR2 SAAADI. CDR3 length equals 17 residues. V lost 8 bases, J lost 0 bases, and 11 bases stayed unmatched.